This T cell receptor beta chain was found in a study of blood T cells in healthy people across ages. The second PCR ran roughly 6 to 11 cycles with a sample-barcoded 5' primer and J-beta primers. One entry per CDR3 protein results from TCRdb running MiXCR on the 5' RACE reads. The sample lists about 680,000 distinct CDR3 sequences; about 52% were seen once. Every sample yielded at least 6 million isolated PBMCs. CDR1 and CDR2 (germline): LGHNA, YSLEER. V dropped 0 bases and J dropped 1 base, with 22 bases sitting between them. The CDR3 extends over 20 amino acids. The chain joins TRBV4-3 to TRBJ2-1; D may be TRBD2 (6 bases). Material for sequencing was blood. This TCR derives from an older woman in good health. The CDR3 nucleotides read TGCGCCAGCAGCCAAGATCTGACTAGGTCACAGAGCCCGTCCTACAATGAGCAGTTCTTC. Its protein is CASSQDLTRSQSPSYNEQFF.